These T cell receptor beta chains were read from a single sample in a study of blood T cell repertoires in COVID-19. TCRdb's table, derived via immunoSEQ multiplex PCR, lists solely in-frame clones and lacks some. The data contain some 230,000 clones, about 80% of them singletons. Sequenced material: peripheral blood. These receptors originate from a woman aged 55 to 70 with acute or convalescent COVID-19. CDR3s include the opening cysteine and the closing phenylalanine or tryptophan.

j_call	v_call	cdr3_aa
TRBJ1-2	TRBV5-6	CASSYRQGGYTF
TRBJ1-2	TRBV2	CASRLGATYYGYTF
TRBJ2-7	TRBV6-5	CASTRDNSYEQYF
TRBJ1-3	TRBV4-1	CASSQGEGRGNTIYF
TRBJ1-5	TRBV27	CASSSSGQGAGGNQPQHF
TRBJ1-2	TRBV6-6	CASSYGQVFYGYTF
TRBJ1-2	TRBV7-2	CASSLYSGYTF
TRBJ2-3	TRBV10-3	CAIREGLAGPDTQYF
TRBJ1-2	TRBV4-2	CASRSRGDYGYTF
TRBJ2-5	TRBV5-5	CASSLTGGKGRWSETQYF
TRBJ1-1	TRBV5-1	CASSLVAGNTEAFF
TRBJ1-2	TRBV30	CAWSRDRGPYTF
TRBJ2-4	TRBV28	CASIGQLAKNIQYF
TRBJ2-2	TRBV10-3	CAIKAGGRGGELFF
TRBJ1-5	TRBV6-2/TRBV6-3	CASSYEGDINQPQHF
TRBJ2-1	TRBV7-8	CASSLGGLAGGRAYNEQFF
TRBJ1-2	TRBV2	CASSDWTGYGYTF
TRBJ1-2	TRBV5-1	CASSLRAGPDYGYTF
TRBJ2-6	TRBV4-2	CASSHAMSSGANVLTF
TRBJ2-7	TRBV29-1	CSVEGTSEDYEQYF
TRBJ2-7	TRBV3-1/TRBV3-2	CASSLSRDIHEQYF
TRBJ2-7	TRBV6-6	CASSIDGGAGVYEQYF
TRBJ1-5	TRBV19	CASSIMGGRFDQPQHF
TRBJ2-7	TRBV7-9	CASSFAGTSGGSYEQYF
TRBJ2-5	TRBV5-4	CASSRPTSGGVETQYF
TRBJ1-1	TRBV6-5	CASTGQSTEAFF
TRBJ2-7	TRBV18	CASSQLAGGLRSEQYF
TRBJ2-1	TRBV6-5	CASTSGGHMNEQFF
TRBJ1-2	TRBV5-4	CATRGGNNYGYTF
TRBJ1-1	TRBV30	CAGVGQGGTEAFF
TRBJ1-1	TRBV18	CASSRTGTGHTEAFF
TRBJ1-3	TRBV10-3	CATRTASGNTIYF
TRBJ1-4	TRBV3-1/TRBV3-2	CASSQQGGNEKLFF
TRBJ2-2	TRBV9	CASRGTGVTGELFF
TRBJ1-3	TRBV7-2	CASSSSSGNTIYF
TRBJ1-5	TRBV27	CASRKQGGDNQPQHF
TRBJ2-5	TRBV5-1	CASSLVLAETQYF
TRBJ2-7	TRBV10-3	CAISEYYEQYF
TRBJ2-1	TRBV29-1	CSVASSTYNEQFF
TRBJ2-1	TRBV7-8	CASSSAGALYNEQFF
TRBJ2-2	TRBV14	CASSQNPGQGTGELFF
TRBJ1-5	TRBV3-1/TRBV3-2	CASSPGGGSNQPQHF
TRBJ1-3	TRBV5-1	CASSTGQGTSGNTIYF
TRBJ1-5	TRBV18	CASSPEGAGQPQHF